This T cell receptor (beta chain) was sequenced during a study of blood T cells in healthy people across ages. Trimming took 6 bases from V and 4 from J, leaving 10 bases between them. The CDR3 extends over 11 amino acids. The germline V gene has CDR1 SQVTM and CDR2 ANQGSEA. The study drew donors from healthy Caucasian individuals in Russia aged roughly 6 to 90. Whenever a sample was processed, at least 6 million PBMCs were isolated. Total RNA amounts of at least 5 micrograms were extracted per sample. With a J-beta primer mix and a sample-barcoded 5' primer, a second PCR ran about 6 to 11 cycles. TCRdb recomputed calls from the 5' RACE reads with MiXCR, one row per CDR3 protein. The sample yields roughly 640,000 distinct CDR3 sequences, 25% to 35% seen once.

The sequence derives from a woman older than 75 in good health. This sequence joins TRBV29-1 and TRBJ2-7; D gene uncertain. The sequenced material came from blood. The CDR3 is CSVSSPYEQYF. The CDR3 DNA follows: TGCAGCGTGAGCTCACCATACGAGCAGTACTTC.